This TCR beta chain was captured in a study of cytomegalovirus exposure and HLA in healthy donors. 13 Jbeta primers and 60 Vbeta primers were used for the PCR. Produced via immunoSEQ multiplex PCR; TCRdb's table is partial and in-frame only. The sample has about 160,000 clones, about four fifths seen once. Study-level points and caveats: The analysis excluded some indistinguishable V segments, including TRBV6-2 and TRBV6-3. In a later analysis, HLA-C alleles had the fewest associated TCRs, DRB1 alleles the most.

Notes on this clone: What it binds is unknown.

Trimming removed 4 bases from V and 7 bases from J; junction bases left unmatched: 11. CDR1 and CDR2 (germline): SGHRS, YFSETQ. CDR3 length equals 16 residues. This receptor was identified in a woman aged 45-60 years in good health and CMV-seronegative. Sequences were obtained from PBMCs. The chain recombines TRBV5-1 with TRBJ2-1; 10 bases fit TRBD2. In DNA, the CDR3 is TGCGCCAGCAGCCGGACTAGCGGAACTCTAGAGAATGAGCAGTTCTTC. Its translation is CASSRTSGTLENEQFF.